This TCR beta chain was profiled in a study of cytomegalovirus exposure and HLA in healthy donors. Study at large: Early released data comprised some 85 million unique TCRs from HLA-typed donors.

CDR3 length: 13 residues. V dropped 5 bases and J dropped 6 bases, with 11 bases sitting between them. Germline lookup yields CDR1 MGHRA and CDR2 YSYEKL. Use of 60 Vbeta and 13 Jbeta primers characterized the PCR. Some clones are missing from TCRdb's copy, which holds only in-frame ones; the method was immunoSEQ multiplex PCR. This sample lists tens of thousands of clones; its ten largest clones have about 0.5%. The receptor's source is a man aged 50 to 60 in good health and CMV-seronegative. The chain joins TRBV4-1 to TRBJ2-1; D unresolved. Material: PBMCs. Written as DNA, the CDR3 is TGCGCCAGCAGCGGCAGGCCAGTCAATGAGCAGTTCTTC. It translates to CASSGRPVNEQFF.